These 4 T cell receptor beta chains were all obtained from the same sample, sequenced in a study of blood T cell repertoires in COVID-19. Sequencing was performed with immunoSEQ multiplex PCR; in TCRdb, only in-frame clones are kept and a portion is missing. The data show under 200,000 clones, roughly 84% seen once. Material for sequencing was peripheral blood. Every receptor here comes from a human donor with acute or convalescent COVID-19. The donor label of this sample is uncertain.

This chain uses TRBV2 with TRBJ2-1; TRBD2 might be the D (5 bases). Germline V gene data show CDR1 as SNHLY and CDR2 as FYNNEI. This CDR3 has 15 residues. Between the trimmed V and J ends, which lost 7 bases and 0 bases, there was a span of 13 bases. The CDR3 DNA sequence: TGTGCCAGCATCGGACTTCGAAGCTCCTACAATGAGCAGTTCTTC. This encodes CASIGLRSSYNEQFF.

Remarks on this clone: At the DNA level, this CDR3 is encoded by other sequences in the same sample as well. The chain combines TRBV3-1 (or the pseudogene TRBV3-2) with TRBJ2-7; D unresolved. Between the trimmed V and J ends, which lost 0 bases and 7 bases, there was a span of 7 bases. This CDR3 has 12 amino acids. The germline CDR1 and CDR2 sequences are LGHDT and YNNKEL (reference sequence). The DNA of the CDR3 is TGTGCCAGCAGCCAAGATACCGGTGAGCAGTACTTC. Translating gives CASSQDTGEQYF.

The rearrangement joins TRBV28 to TRBJ2-1, with D possibly matching TRBD2 (5 bases). V lost 3 bases and J lost 5, with 8 bases in between. Germline V gene lookup returns CDR1 MDHEN and CDR2 SYDVKM. The CDR3 sequence is 13 residues long. In DNA form, the CDR3 reads TGTGCCAGCAGTTTTCCGACTAACAATGAGCAGTTCTTC. It codes for CASSFPTNNEQFF.

The chain links TRBV29-1 to TRBJ1-2, with TRBD1 matching over 8 bases. Germline V lookup: CDR1 SQVTM, CDR2 ANQGSEA. The CDR3 is 14 residues long. V was pared by 7 bases and J by 4 bases, with 11 bases of the junction left unmatched. CDR3 coding DNA: TGCAGCGCTCACCGGACAGGGCCTAGCTATGGCTACACCTTC. Translated, it gives CSAHRTGPSYGYTF.